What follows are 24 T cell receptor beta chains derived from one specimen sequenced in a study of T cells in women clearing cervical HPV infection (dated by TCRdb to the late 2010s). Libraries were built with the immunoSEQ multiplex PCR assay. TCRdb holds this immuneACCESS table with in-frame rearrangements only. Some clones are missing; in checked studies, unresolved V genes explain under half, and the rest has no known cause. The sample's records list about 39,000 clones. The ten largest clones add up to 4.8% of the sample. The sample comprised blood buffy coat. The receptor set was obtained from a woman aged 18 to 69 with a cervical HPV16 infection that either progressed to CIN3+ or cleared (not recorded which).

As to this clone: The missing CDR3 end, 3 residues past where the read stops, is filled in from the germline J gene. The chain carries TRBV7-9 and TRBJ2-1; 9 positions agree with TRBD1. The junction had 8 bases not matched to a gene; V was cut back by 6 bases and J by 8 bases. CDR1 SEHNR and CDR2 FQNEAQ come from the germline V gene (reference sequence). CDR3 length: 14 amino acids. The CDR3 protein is CASSSGTGIDEQFF. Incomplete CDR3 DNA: TGTGCCAGCAGTTCGGGGACAGGGATCGATGAG.

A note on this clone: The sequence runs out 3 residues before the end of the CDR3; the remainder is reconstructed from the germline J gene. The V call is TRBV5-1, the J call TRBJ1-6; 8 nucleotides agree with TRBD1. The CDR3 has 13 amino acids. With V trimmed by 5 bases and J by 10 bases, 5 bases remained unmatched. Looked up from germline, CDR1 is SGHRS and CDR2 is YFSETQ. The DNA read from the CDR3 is TGCGCCAGCAGTCGTGACAGGGGATCACCC. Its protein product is CASSRDRGSP. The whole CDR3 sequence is CASSRDRGSPLHF.

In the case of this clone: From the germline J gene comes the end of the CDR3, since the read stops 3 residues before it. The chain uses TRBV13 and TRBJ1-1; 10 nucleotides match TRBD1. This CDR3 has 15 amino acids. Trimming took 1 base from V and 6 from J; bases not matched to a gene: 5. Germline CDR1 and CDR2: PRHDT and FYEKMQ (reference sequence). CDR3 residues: CASSLDRTGGPEAFF. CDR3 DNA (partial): TGTGCCAGCAGCTTAGACCGGACAGGGGGGCCTGAA.

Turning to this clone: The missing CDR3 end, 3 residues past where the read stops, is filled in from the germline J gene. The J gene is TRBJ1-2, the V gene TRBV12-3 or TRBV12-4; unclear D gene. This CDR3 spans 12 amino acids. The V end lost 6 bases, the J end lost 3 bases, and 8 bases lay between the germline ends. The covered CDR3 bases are TGTGCCAGCAGACCTAAAGACTATGGC. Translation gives CASRPKDYG. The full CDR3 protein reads CASRPKDYGYTF.

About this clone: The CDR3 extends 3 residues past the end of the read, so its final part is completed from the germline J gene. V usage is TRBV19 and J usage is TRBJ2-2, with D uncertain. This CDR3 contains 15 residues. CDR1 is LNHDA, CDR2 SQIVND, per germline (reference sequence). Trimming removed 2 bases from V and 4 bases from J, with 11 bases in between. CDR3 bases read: TGTGCCAGTAGTATAATTGGTGGCATCACCGGGGAG. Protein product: CASSIIGGITGE. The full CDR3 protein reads CASSIIGGITGELFF.

CDR3 DNA, as far as it was read: TGTGCCCGCCTGACAGGGGGCGAAACTGAA. Protein sequence: CARLTGGETE. The entire CDR3 protein reads CARLTGGETEAFF. The J gene is TRBJ1-1, the V gene TRBV30, with TRBD1 identical over 10 bases. The CDR3 extends 3 residues past the end of the read, so its final part is completed from the germline J gene. This CDR3 comprises 13 residues. CDR1 is GTSNPN, CDR2 SVGIG, per germline (reference sequence). The V gene end was trimmed by 8 bases and the J gene end by 5 bases; junction bases not matched to a gene: 8.

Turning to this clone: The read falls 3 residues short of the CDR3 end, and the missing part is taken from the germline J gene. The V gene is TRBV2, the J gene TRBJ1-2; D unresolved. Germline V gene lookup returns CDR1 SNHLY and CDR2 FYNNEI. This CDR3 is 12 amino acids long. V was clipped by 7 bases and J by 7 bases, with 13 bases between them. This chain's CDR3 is CASTPRSRGYTF. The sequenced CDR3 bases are TGTGCCAGCACACCTAGGTCACGTGGC.

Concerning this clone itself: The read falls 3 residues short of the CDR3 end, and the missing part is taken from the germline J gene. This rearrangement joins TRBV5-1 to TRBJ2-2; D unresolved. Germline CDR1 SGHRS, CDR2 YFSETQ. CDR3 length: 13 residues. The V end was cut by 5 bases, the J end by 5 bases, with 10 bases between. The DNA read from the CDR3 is TGCGCCAGCAGTTTCGAAAGGACCGGGGAG. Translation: CASSFERTGE. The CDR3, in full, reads CASSFERTGELFF.

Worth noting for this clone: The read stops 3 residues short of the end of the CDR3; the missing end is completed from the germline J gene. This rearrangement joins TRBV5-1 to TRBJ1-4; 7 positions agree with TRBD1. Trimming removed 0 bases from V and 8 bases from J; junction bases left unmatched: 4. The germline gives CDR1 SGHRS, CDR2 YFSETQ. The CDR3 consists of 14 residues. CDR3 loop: CASSLGDRREKLFF. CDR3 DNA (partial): TGCGCCAGCAGCTTGGGGGACAGAAGGGAAAAA.

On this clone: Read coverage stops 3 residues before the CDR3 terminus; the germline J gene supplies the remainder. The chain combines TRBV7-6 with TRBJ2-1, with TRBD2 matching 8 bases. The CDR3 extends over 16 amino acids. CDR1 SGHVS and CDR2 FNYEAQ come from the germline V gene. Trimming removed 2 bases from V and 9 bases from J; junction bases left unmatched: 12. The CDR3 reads CASSLLERGMRSEQFF. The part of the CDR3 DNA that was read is TGTGCCAGCAGCTTATTGGAGCGGGGGATGAGAAGTGAG.

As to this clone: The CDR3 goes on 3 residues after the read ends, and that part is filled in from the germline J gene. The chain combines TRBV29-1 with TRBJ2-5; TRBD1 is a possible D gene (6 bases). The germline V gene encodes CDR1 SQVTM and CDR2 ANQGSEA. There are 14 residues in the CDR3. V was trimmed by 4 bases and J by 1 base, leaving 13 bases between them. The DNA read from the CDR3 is TGCAGCGTTGTGAGACAGGTATTCCAAGAGACC. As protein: CSVVRQVFQET. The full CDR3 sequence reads CSVVRQVFQETQYF.

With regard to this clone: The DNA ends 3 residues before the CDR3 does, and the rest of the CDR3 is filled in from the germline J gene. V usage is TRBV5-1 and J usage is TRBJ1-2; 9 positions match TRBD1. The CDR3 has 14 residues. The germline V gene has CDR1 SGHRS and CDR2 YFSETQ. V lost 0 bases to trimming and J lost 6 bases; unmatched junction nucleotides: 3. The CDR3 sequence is CASSLAGQGNGYTF. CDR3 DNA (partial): TGCGCCAGCAGCTTGGCCGGACAGGGGAATGGC.

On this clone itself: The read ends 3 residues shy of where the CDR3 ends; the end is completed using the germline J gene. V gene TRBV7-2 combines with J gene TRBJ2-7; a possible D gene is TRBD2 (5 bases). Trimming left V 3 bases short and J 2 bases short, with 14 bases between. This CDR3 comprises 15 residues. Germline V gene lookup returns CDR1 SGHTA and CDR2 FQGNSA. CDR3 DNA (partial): TGTGCCAGCAGCTTCTCCGGGGTCACGGCCTACGAG. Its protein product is CASSFSGVTAYE. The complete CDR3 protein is CASSFSGVTAYEQYF.

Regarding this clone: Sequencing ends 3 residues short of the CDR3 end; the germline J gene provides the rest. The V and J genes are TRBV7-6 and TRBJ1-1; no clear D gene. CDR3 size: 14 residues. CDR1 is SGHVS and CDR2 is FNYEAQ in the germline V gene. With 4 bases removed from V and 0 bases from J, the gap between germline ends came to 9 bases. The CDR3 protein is CASSSGNMNTEAFF. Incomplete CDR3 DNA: TGTGCCAGCAGCTCGGGGAATATGAACACTGAA.

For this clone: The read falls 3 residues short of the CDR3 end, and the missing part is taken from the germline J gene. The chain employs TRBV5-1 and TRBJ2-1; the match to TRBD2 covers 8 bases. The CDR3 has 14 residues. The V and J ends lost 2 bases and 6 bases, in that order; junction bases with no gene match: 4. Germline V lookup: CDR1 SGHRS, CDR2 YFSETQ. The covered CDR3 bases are TGCGCCAGCAGCTTCGCCCGGGGGGGCAATGAG. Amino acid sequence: CASSFARGGNE. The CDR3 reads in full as CASSFARGGNEQFF.

The covered CDR3 bases are TGCAGTGCTAGAGAAGGGGTAGCCAAAAACATT. This translates into CSAREGVAKNI. The CDR3 in its entirety is CSAREGVAKNIQYF. The rearrangement joins TRBV20-1 to TRBJ2-4; tentative D call: TRBD1 (5 bases). The read is 3 residues too short to cover the CDR3 end, so that end is filled in from the germline J gene. V lost 0 bases, J lost 0 bases, and 6 bases lay in between. Germline V gene lookup returns CDR1 DFQATT and CDR2 SNEGSKA (reference sequence). CDR3 length equals 14 residues.

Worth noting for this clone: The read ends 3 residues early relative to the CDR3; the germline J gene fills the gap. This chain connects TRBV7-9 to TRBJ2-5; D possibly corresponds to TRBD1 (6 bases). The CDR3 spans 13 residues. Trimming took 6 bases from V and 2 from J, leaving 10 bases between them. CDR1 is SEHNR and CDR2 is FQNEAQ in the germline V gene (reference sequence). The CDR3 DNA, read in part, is TGTGCCAGCAGGGCCGGGACACAAGAGACC. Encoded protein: CASRAGTQET. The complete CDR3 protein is CASRAGTQETQYF.

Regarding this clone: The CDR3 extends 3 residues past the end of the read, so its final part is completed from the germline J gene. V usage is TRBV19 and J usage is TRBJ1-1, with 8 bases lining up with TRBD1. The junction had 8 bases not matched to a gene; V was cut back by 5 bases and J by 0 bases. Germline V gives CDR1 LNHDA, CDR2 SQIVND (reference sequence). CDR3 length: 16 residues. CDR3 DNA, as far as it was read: TGTGCCAGTAGTCGTGCCGGGACAGGTTTGAACACTGAA. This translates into CASSRAGTGLNTE. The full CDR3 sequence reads CASSRAGTGLNTEAFF.

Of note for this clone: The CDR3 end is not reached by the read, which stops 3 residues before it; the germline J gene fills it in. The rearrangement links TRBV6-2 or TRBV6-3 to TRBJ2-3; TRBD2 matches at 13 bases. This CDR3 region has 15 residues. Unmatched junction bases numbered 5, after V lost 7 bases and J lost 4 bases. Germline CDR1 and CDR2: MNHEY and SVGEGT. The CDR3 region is CASKLAGGRPDTQYF. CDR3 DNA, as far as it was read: TGTGCCAGCAAACTAGCGGGGGGGCGCCCAGATACG.

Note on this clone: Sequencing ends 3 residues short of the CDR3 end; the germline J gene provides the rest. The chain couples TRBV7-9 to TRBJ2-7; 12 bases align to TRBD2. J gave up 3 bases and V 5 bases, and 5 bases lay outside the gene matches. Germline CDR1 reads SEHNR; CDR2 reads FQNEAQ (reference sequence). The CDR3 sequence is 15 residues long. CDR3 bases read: TGTGCCAGCAGCGTCGGACTAGCGGGGAACTACGAG. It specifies CASSVGLAGNYE. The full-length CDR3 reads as CASSVGLAGNYEQYF.

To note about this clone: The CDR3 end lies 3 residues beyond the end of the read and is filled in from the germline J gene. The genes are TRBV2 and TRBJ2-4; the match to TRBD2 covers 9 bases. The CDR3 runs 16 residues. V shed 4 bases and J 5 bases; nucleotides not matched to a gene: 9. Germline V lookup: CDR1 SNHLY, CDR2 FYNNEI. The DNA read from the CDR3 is TGTGCCAGCAGTGGGGGAATAGCGGGGGTAGAAAACATT. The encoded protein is CASSGGIAGVENI. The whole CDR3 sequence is CASSGGIAGVENIQYF.

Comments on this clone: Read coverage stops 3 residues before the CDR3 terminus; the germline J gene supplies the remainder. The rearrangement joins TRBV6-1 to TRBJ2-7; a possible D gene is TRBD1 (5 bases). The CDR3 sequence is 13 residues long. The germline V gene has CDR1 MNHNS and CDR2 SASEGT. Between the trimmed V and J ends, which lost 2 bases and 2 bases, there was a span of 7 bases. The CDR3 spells CASSEKDTYEQYF. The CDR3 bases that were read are TGTGCCAGCAGTGAAAAGGACACCTACGAG.

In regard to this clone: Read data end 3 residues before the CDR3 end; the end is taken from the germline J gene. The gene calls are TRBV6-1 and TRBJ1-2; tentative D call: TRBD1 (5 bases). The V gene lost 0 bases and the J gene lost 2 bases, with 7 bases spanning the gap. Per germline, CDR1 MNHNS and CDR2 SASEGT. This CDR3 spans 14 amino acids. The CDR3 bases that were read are TGTGCCAGCAGTGAAGCCCCAGGGAACTATGGC. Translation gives CASSEAPGNYG. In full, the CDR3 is CASSEAPGNYGYTF.

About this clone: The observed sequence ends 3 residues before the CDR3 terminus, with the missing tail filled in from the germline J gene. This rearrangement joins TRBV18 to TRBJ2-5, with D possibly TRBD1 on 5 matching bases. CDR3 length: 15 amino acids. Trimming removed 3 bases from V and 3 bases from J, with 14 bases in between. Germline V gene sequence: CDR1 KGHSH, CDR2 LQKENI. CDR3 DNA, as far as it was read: TGTGCCAGCTCACCGACTCCCGGACAAGAAGAGACC. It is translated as CASSPTPGQEET. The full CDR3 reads CASSPTPGQEETQYF. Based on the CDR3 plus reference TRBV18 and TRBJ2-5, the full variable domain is NAGVMQNPRHLVRRRGQEARLRCSPMKGHSHVYWYRQLPEEGLKFMVYLQKENIIDESGMPKERFSAEFPKEGPSILRIQQVVRGDSAAYFCASSPTPGQEETQYFGPGTRLLVL.